These T cell receptor beta chains were read from a single sample in a study of shared clonotypes between healthy human individuals. The data were produced by immunoSEQ multiplex PCR, yet TCRdb's version contains in-frame clones alone and is incomplete. The sample lists roughly 1.5 million clones; 95% to 99% were seen once. Sequencing was carried out using naive CD4+ T cells sorted from blood. The source is a young man in good health. The CDR3 runs from the conserved cysteine through the conserved F or W. The order of the fields is CDR3 length, clone size, J gene, D gene, V gene, CDR3 protein, CDR3 DNA. D genes are given only for firm matches. The size field is filled for only some rows; it gives once, few, many or a size class.

len: 15
abundance: NA
j_gene: TRBJ2-1
d_gene: NA
v_gene: TRBV7-3
CDR3aa: CASSSSVSSYNEQFF
CDR3nt: TGTGCCAGCAGCTCGAGCGTAAGCTCCTACAATGAGCAGTTCTTC

len: 14
abundance: NA
j_gene: TRBJ1-1
d_gene: NA
v_gene: TRBV7-9
CDR3aa: CASSLTSGNTEAFF
CDR3nt: TGTGCCAGCAGTTTAACGAGTGGAAACACTGAAGCTTTCTTT

len: 13
abundance: NA
j_gene: TRBJ1-4
d_gene: NA
v_gene: TRBV18
CDR3aa: CASSPRSDEKLFF
CDR3nt: TGTGCCAGCTCACCACGATCGGATGAAAAACTGTTTTTT

len: 13
abundance: NA
j_gene: TRBJ2-7
d_gene: NA
v_gene: TRBV6-6
CDR3aa: CASSADISYEQYF
CDR3nt: TGTGCCAGCAGTGCCGACATAAGCTACGAGCAGTACTTC

len: 16
abundance: once
j_gene: TRBJ1-1
d_gene: NA
v_gene: TRBV21-1
CDR3aa: CASSIRQGLSNTEAFF
CDR3nt: TGTGCCAGCAGCATACGACAGGGACTATCGAACACTGAAGCTTTCTTT

len: 14
abundance: NA
j_gene: TRBJ2-2
d_gene: NA
v_gene: TRBV7-2
CDR3aa: CASSPDLITGELFF
CDR3nt: TGTGCCAGCAGCCCCGACCTAATCACCGGGGAGCTGTTTTTT

len: 13
abundance: once
j_gene: TRBJ1-1
d_gene: NA
v_gene: TRBV29-1
CDR3aa: CSVETHLNTEAFF
CDR3nt: TGCAGCGTTGAGACACACTTGAACACTGAAGCTTTCTTT

len: 16
abundance: NA
j_gene: TRBJ2-1
d_gene: TRBD1
v_gene: TRBV5-5
CDR3aa: CASSLALWTGNGEQFF
CDR3nt: TGTGCCAGCAGCTTGGCCTTGTGGACAGGGAATGGTGAGCAGTTCTTC

len: 15
abundance: NA
j_gene: TRBJ2-1
d_gene: NA
v_gene: TRBV19
CDR3aa: CASSGLSGSDNEQFF
CDR3nt: TGTGCCAGTAGTGGGTTAAGTGGGTCGGACAATGAGCAGTTCTTC

len: 13
abundance: once
j_gene: TRBJ2-1
d_gene: NA
v_gene: TRBV28
CDR3aa: CASRGPGNNEQFF
CDR3nt: TGTGCCAGCAGGGGACCGGGGAACAATGAGCAGTTCTTC

len: 14
abundance: NA
j_gene: TRBJ1-2
d_gene: NA
v_gene: TRBV5-1
CDR3aa: CASSLGSGALGYTF
CDR3nt: TGCGCCAGCAGCTTGGGTTCTGGGGCCCTTGGCTACACCTTC

len: 10
abundance: NA
j_gene: TRBJ2-1
d_gene: NA
v_gene: TRBV4-3
CDR3aa: CASSNNEQFF
CDR3nt: TGCGCCAGCAGTAACAATGAGCAGTTCTTC

len: 15
abundance: NA
j_gene: TRBJ2-3
d_gene: TRBD1
v_gene: TRBV5-4
CDR3aa: CASSFEQGATDTQYF
CDR3nt: TGTGCCAGCAGCTTCGAGCAGGGGGCCACAGATACGCAGTATTTT

len: 16
abundance: NA
j_gene: TRBJ2-5
d_gene: TRBD2
v_gene: TRBV5-1
CDR3aa: CASSFGLAEQQETQYF
CDR3nt: TGCGCCAGCAGCTTCGGACTAGCGGAACAACAAGAGACCCAGTACTTC

len: 17
abundance: NA
j_gene: TRBJ2-2
d_gene: TRBD2
v_gene: TRBV9
CDR3aa: CASSLRLAGTNTGELFF
CDR3nt: TGTGCCAGCAGCCTTAGGCTAGCGGGCACGAACACCGGGGAGCTGTTTTTT

len: 13
abundance: NA
j_gene: TRBJ2-1
d_gene: NA
v_gene: TRBV7-2
CDR3aa: CASSLGLYNEQFF
CDR3nt: TGTGCCAGCAGCTTAGGGTTGTACAATGAGCAGTTCTTC

len: 15
abundance: NA
j_gene: TRBJ2-3
d_gene: TRBD1
v_gene: TRBV6-1
CDR3aa: CASIRRDRGPDTQYF
CDR3nt: TGTGCCAGCATACGCCGGGACAGGGGCCCAGATACGCAGTATTTT

len: 15
abundance: NA
j_gene: TRBJ2-2
d_gene: TRBD1
v_gene: TRBV11-2
CDR3aa: CASSLRQGLGGELFF
CDR3nt: TGTGCCAGCAGCCTAAGACAGGGCCTAGGCGGGGAGCTGTTTTTT